A single T cell receptor beta chain is shown here with its context. The trim removed 4 bases at V and 6 bases at J, leaving 13 bases unmatched. The germline gives CDR1 SGHRS, CDR2 YFSETQ. There are 16 residues in the CDR3. The data stem from a study of cytomegalovirus exposure and HLA in healthy donors. The PCR was carried out with 60 Vbeta primers and 13 Jbeta primers. Some clones are missing from TCRdb's copy, which holds only in-frame ones; the method was immunoSEQ multiplex PCR. This sample has about 150,000 clones, with approximately 64% found just once. The chain has TRBV5-1 and TRBJ1-1, with 9 bases matching TRBD1. The TCR comes from a woman aged 40-49 years in good health and CMV-seronegative. The sample taken for sequencing was PBMCs. The CDR3 region has the DNA TGCGCCAGCAGCCCGGGGACAGGGAGATCGATCGCTGAAGCTTTCTTT. Translating it yields CASSPGTGRSIAEAFF.